This is a list of T cell receptor beta chains from one sample in a study of blood T cell repertoires in COVID-19. Sequenced by immunoSEQ multiplex PCR; TCRdb stores in-frame clones only, minus some. Here the sample spans just over 150,000 clones, roughly 90% being singletons. The specimen sequenced was PBMCs or T cells enriched from blood (not recorded which). All receptors come from a woman aged 50 to 65 who had recovered from COVID-19. Each CDR3 is given with its conserved first and last residue. Fields, in order: D gene, V gene, J gene, clone size, CDR3 length, CDR3 DNA, CDR3 protein. The D gene is left open where the match is weak. Rows may omit the clone size; those that give it use once, few, many or a size class.

NA	TRBV4-3	TRBJ1-4	few	17	TGCGCCAGCAGCCAAGATTTCGGTACAGGGTGGAATGAAAAACTGTTTTTT	CASSQDFGTGWNEKLFF
NA	TRBV14	TRBJ2-2	NA	17	TGTGCCAGCAGCCAGTATTCCAGGACAGCGTCCACCGGGGAGCTGTTTTTT	CASSQYSRTASTGELFF
TRBD2	TRBV18	TRBJ2-1	once	19	TGTGCCAGCTCACCGGTACTAGCGGGGGGGAGGAGCTCCTACAATGAGCAGTTCTTC	CASSPVLAGGRSSYNEQFF
NA	TRBV5-4	TRBJ1-1	NA	12	TGTGCCAGCAGCTTACAGTTCACTGAAGCTTTCTTT	CASSLQFTEAFF
NA	TRBV30	TRBJ1-3	NA	13	TGTGCCTTCTCAGGGGCGGCTGGAAACACCATATATTTT	CAFSGAAGNTIYF
NA	TRBV5-4	TRBJ1-3	NA	16	TGTGCCAGCAGCTTGGCCGCGGGCGGCTCTGGAAACACCATATATTTT	CASSLAAGGSGNTIYF
NA	TRBV28	TRBJ1-1	NA	15	TGTGCCAGCAGTTCCCCGACAGGAGTCAGCACTGAAGCTTTCTTT	CASSSPTGVSTEAFF
NA	TRBV7-2	TRBJ1-1	NA	15	TGTGCCAGCAGCTTAGGGGGCACAGGGTCGCCCGAAGCTTTCTTT	CASSLGGTGSPEAFF
TRBD1	TRBV6-2/TRBV6-3	TRBJ1-1	NA	15	TGTGCCAGCAGTGCCTCCGGGACAGGGAAGGGAGAAGCTTTCTTT	CASSASGTGKGEAFF
NA	TRBV19	TRBJ2-7	NA	14	TGTGCCGCACACTGGAGGGCCGTCTCCTACGAGCAGTACTTC	CAAHWRAVSYEQYF
TRBD1	TRBV9	TRBJ1-1	NA	14	TGTGCCAGCAGCGAGGGACAGGGCGTCACTGAAGCTTTCTTT	CASSEGQGVTEAFF
TRBD1	TRBV7-9	TRBJ2-1	NA	17	TGTGCCAGCAGCTTAACCCTGACAGGGGGGTCCTACAATGAGCAGTTCTTC	CASSLTLTGGSYNEQFF
TRBD2	TRBV27	TRBJ2-1	NA	16	TGTGCCAGCAGTGGGACTAGCGGGGGGGATTACAATGAGCAGTTCTTC	CASSGTSGGDYNEQFF
TRBD1	TRBV25-1	TRBJ1-6	NA	16	TGTGCCAGCAGTGGACAGGGCAGCTCCTATAATTCACCCCTCCACTTT	CASSGQGSSYNSPLHF
NA	TRBV21-1	TRBJ2-4	NA	16	TGTGCCAGCAGCAAGGGCAGGACAATAGCCAAAAACATTCAGTACTTC	CASSKGRTIAKNIQYF
NA	TRBV25-1	TRBJ1-6	NA	14	TGTGCCGCGGCTGGGGGGTCCTATAATTCACCCCTCCACTTT	CAAAGGSYNSPLHF
NA	TRBV14	TRBJ2-7	NA	12	TGTGCCAGCAGCCCTACTGGTTACGAGCAGTACTTC	CASSPTGYEQYF
NA	TRBV3-1/TRBV3-2	TRBJ2-1	NA	11	TGTGCCAGCAGCCGGGAGTATGAGCAGTTCTTC	CASSREYEQFF
NA	TRBV7-7	TRBJ2-1	NA	15	TGTGCCAGCAGCTCGAGCCCCGGGACCTACAATGAGCAGTTCTTC	CASSSSPGTYNEQFF
NA	TRBV6-5	TRBJ1-5	NA	15	TGTGCCAGCAGTCCCTTGAGGTCCAGCAATCAGCCCCAGCATTTT	CASSPLRSSNQPQHF
NA	TRBV7-2	TRBJ2-1	NA	15	TGTGCCAGCAGCCCGGCGGCTCCCTCTGGGGCTGAGCAGTTCTTC	CASSPAAPSGAEQFF
TRBD1	TRBV10-3	TRBJ1-2	NA	17	TGTGCCATCATGGGACCGGGACAGGGACAATCGCGCTATGGCTACACCTTC	CAIMGPGQGQSRYGYTF
NA	TRBV6-5	TRBJ2-3	NA	15	TGTGCCAGCAGCCCCCTAGCAATTAGCACAGATACGCAGTATTTT	CASSPLAISTDTQYF
TRBD1	TRBV6-5	TRBJ1-1	once	14	TGTGCCAGCAGCTCCGACAGGGGGCAGACTGAAGCTTTCTTT	CASSSDRGQTEAFF
TRBD2	TRBV7-2	TRBJ2-4	NA	16	TGTGCCAGCAGCTGGACTAGCGGGGGGGCCGTAAACATTCAGTACTTC	CASSWTSGGAVNIQYF
NA	TRBV5-1	TRBJ2-7	once	14	TGCGCCAGCAGCTTTGGAGGGGACGGCTACGAGCAGTACTTC	CASSFGGDGYEQYF
NA	TRBV3-1/TRBV3-2	TRBJ2-3	NA	14	TGTGCCAGCAGCCCCACTAGCAGTGTGAGGACGCAGTATTTT	CASSPTSSVRTQYF
NA	TRBV21-1	TRBJ1-3	NA	16	TGTGCCAGCCCCCGACGACGAGGGGGAACTGGAAACACCATATATTTT	CASPRRRGGTGNTIYF